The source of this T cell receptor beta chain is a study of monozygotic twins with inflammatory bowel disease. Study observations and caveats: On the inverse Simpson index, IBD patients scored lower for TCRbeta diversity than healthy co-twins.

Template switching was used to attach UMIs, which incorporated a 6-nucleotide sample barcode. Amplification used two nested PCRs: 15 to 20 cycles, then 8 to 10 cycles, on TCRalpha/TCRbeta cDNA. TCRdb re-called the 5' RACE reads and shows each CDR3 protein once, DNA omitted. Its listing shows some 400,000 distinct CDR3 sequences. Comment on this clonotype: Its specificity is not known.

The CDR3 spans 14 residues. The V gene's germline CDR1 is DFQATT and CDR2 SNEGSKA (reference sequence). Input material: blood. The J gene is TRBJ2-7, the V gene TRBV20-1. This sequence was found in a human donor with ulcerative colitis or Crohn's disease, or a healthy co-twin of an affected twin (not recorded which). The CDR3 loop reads CSARSSGSIYEQYF.